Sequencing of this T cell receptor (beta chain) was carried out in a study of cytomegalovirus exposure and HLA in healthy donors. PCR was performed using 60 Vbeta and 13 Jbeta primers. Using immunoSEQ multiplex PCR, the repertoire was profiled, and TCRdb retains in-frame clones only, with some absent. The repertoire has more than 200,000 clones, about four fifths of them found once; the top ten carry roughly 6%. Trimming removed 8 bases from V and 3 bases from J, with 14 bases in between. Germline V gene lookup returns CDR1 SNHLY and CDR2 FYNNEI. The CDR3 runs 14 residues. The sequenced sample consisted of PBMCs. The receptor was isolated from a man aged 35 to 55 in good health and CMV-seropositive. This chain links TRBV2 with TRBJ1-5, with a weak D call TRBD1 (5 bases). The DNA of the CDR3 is TGTGCCAGCGCCAGGGCGGATACCAATCAGCCCCAGCATTTT. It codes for CASARADTNQPQHF.